This T cell receptor beta chain appears in the sequencing data of a study of blood T cell repertoires in COVID-19. Study-wide context: COVID-19 samples, acute and convalescent, were from the United States, Italy and Spain. T cells, B-cell-depleted T cells, or PBMCs provided the cDNA or gDNA that served as material.

With V trimmed by 0 bases and J by 0 bases, 12 bases remained unmatched. Germline loops: CDR1 SGHRS, CDR2 YFSETQ. The CDR3 sequence is 19 residues long. How the authors handled the data: Researchers report that nucleated cell counts were estimated from reference gene primer amplification. Sequencing used immunoSEQ multiplex PCR; TCRdb keeps in-frame clones, though not all of them. V, J and clone size are those of that table, while D and trimming were read from the DNA. The sample comprises roughly 240,000 clones, around four fifths of which are singletons, and 1.5% to 2% rests with the top ten. This TCR came from a woman aged 80 or over with acute or convalescent COVID-19. Material: peripheral blood. The chain is built from TRBV5-1 and TRBJ2-1, with 7 bases lining up with TRBD2. The CDR3: CASSLVGGSSLSSYNEQFF. The CDR3 region has the DNA TGCGCCAGCAGCTTGGTGGGGGGGAGCTCCCTAAGCTCCTACAATGAGCAGTTCTTC. The variable domain in full, with the rest retrieved from reference TRBV5-1 and TRBJ2-1, is KAGVTQTPRYLIKTRGQQVTLSCSPISGHRSVSWYQQTPGQGLQFLFEYFSETQRNKGNFPGRFSGRQFSNSRSEMNVSTLELGDSALYLCASSLVGGSSLSSYNEQFFGPGTRLTVL.